Following are 10 T cell receptor beta chains from one sample sequenced in a study of T cell clonality in common variable immunodeficiency. Clones were sequenced by immunoSEQ multiplex PCR, and TCRdb holds only the in-frame ones, with some missing. The sample offers roughly 52,000 clones and no singletons, the top ten holding around 3.2%. The specimen sequenced was peripheral blood mononuclear cells. The receptors here all came from a person aged 18 to 70 in good health.

As for this clone: The CDR3 is cut off 3 residues early in the read; its end comes from the germline J gene. This chain links TRBV19 with TRBJ1-2; possibly TRBD1 for D (6 bases). This CDR3 is 15 amino acids long. The V gene's germline CDR1 is LNHDA and CDR2 SQIVND (reference sequence). CDR3 residues: CASSTHLGGFGDYTF. The sequenced CDR3 bases are TGTGCCAGTAGTACCCATCTTGGGGGCTTTGGCGAC.

The sample holds many counts of this clone. From the germline J gene comes the end of the CDR3, since the read stops 3 residues before it. V is TRBV18 and J is TRBJ2-2; 7 bases are a match to TRBD1. The CDR3 runs to 14 residues. Germline assignment: CDR1 KGHSH and CDR2 LQKENI. Losses at the gene ends were 5 bases for V and 5 bases for J; bases not matched to a gene: 5. This chain's CDR3 is CASSSGTETGELFF. CDR3 bases read: TGTGCCAGCTCATCCGGGACAGAAACCGGGGAG.

Details on this clone: The read terminates 3 residues before the CDR3 end, so the remaining end is supplied by the germline J gene. The chain combines TRBV11-2 with TRBJ1-2; possibly TRBD1 for D (5 bases). The length of the CDR3 is 14 residues. Germline values: CDR1 SGHAT, CDR2 FQNNGV. The covered CDR3 bases are TGTGCCAGCAGCTTAGCAGTACAGGAATACAGC. This gives the protein CASSLAVQEYS. The entire CDR3 sequence reads CASSLAVQEYSYTF.

This clone was seen repeatedly, ten times or more. The read is 3 residues too short to cover the CDR3 end, so that end is filled in from the germline J gene. J is TRBJ2-2 and V is TRBV30, with 7 bases identical to TRBD2. The CDR3 loop spans 14 amino acids. V lost 4 bases to trimming and J lost 5 bases; unmatched junction nucleotides: 7. Germline-derived CDR1 and CDR2 are GTSNPN and SVGIG (reference sequence). The DNA read from the CDR3 is TGTGCCTGGACGGCGGGAGTCAGTACCGGGGAG. It encodes CAWTAGVSTGE. The entire CDR3 is CAWTAGVSTGELFF.

This clone has at least ten counts. The read ends 3 residues before the CDR3 terminus; that terminus is restored from the germline J gene. This chain uses TRBV19 with TRBJ2-7; the match to TRBD1 covers 9 bases. The CDR3 covers 15 residues. Per germline, CDR1 LNHDA and CDR2 SQIVND (reference sequence). V trimming: 5 bases; J trimming: 1 base; junction bases outside the gene matches: 6. The part of the CDR3 DNA that was read is TGTGCCAGTAGTTCGCCGACAGGGGGGTCCTACGAG. Translated: CASSSPTGGSYE. The whole CDR3 protein reads CASSSPTGGSYEQYF.

This clone has at least ten counts. With the read ending 3 residues before the CDR3 end, the germline J gene is used to fill in that end. The chain employs TRBV6-2 or TRBV6-3 and TRBJ2-7; D is perhaps TRBD2 (5 bases). The V and J ends lost 2 bases and 5 bases respectively, with 13 bases between them. Germline values: CDR1 MNHEY, CDR2 SVGEGT. The CDR3 covers 14 residues. Partial CDR3 DNA: TGTGCCAGCAGTTACGTCCAGGAGGCAAACGAG. This codes for CASSYVQEANE. The whole CDR3 region reads CASSYVQEANEQYF.

This clone was recorded a few times. The read gets to within 3 residues of the CDR3 end, and the germline J gene fills in the rest. The gene calls are TRBV5-1 and TRBJ2-3; 11 nucleotides align to TRBD2. The CDR3 is made up of 16 amino acids. V lost 0 bases and J lost 5; bases outside the gene matches: 5. In germline, CDR1 is SGHRS, CDR2 YFSETQ. This CDR3 reads CASSLVAGGPLDTQYF. The sequenced CDR3 bases are TGCGCCAGCAGCTTGGTAGCGGGAGGGCCGCTAGATACG. The full variable domain, completed using reference TRBV5-1 and TRBJ2-3, is KAGVTQTPRYLIKTRGQQVTLSCSPISGHRSVSWYQQTPGQGLQFLFEYFSETQRNKGNFPGRFSGRQFSNSRSEMNVSTLELGDSALYLCASSLVAGGPLDTQYFGPGTRLTVL.

This clone appeared many times. The CDR3 end is not reached by the read, which stops 3 residues before it; the germline J gene fills it in. The V gene is TRBV19, the J gene TRBJ1-1, with unresolved D. Germline lookup yields CDR1 LNHDA and CDR2 SQIVND (reference sequence). Trimming left V 9 bases short and J 6 bases short, with 11 bases between. The CDR3 length is 11 residues. The DNA read from the CDR3 is TGTGCCAGCCACACGGGGTCTGAA. It codes for CASHTGSE. The CDR3 reads in full as CASHTGSEAFF.

Many counts were recorded for this clone. CDR3 DNA, as far as it was read: TGTGCCAGTAAAGCGGGAGGGGATGAG. This translates into CASKAGGDE. Given in full, the CDR3 is CASKAGGDEQFF. The chain links TRBV19 to TRBJ2-1, with 10 nucleotides matching TRBD2. The read gets to within 3 residues of the CDR3 end, and the germline J gene fills in the rest. Germline-derived CDR1 and CDR2 are LNHDA and SQIVND (reference sequence). After removal of 7 bases from V and 8 bases from J, the junction contained 2 bases not matched to a gene. The CDR3 totals 12 residues.

A remark on this clone: The read falls 3 residues short of the CDR3 end, and the missing part is taken from the germline J gene. The chain carries TRBV19 and TRBJ2-1, with TRBD1 as a possible D gene (6 bases). Trimming stripped 0 bases from V and 6 bases from J, with 15 bases between. Per the germline V gene, CDR1 is LNHDA and CDR2 is SQIVND (reference sequence). CDR3 length equals 16 residues. Partial CDR3 DNA: TGTGCCAGTAGTATAGAATGGGGGCTAGGGGGCAATGAG. As protein: CASSIEWGLGGNE. The complete CDR3 protein is CASSIEWGLGGNEQFF.